This TCR beta chain was recorded in a study of cytomegalovirus exposure and HLA in healthy donors. Study-level points and caveats: Most TCR sequences were seen very rarely across donors, but some public TCRs occurred in many. V- and J-gene trimming of TCR beta was linked (in a later analysis) to a missense DCLRE1C variant.

Worth noting for this clone: Its antigen is currently unknown.

In the PCR, 60 Vbeta and 13 Jbeta primers were used. Some clones are missing from TCRdb's copy, which holds only in-frame ones; the method was immunoSEQ multiplex PCR. The data contain around 98,000 clones, more than 75% of them singletons. The receptor comes from a woman in her thirties or forties in good health and CMV-seronegative. What was sequenced was PBMCs.

The CDR3 DNA is TGTGCCAGTAGATTGGGACTAGCGGGGGCCGGGGAGACCCAGTACTTC. Its translation is CASRLGLAGAGETQYF. The chain employs TRBV19 and TRBJ2-5; 14 bases are a match to TRBD2. J was trimmed by 5 bases and V by 6 bases; bases with no gene match: 8. In germline, CDR1 is LNHDA, CDR2 SQIVND (reference sequence). This CDR3 comprises 16 residues.